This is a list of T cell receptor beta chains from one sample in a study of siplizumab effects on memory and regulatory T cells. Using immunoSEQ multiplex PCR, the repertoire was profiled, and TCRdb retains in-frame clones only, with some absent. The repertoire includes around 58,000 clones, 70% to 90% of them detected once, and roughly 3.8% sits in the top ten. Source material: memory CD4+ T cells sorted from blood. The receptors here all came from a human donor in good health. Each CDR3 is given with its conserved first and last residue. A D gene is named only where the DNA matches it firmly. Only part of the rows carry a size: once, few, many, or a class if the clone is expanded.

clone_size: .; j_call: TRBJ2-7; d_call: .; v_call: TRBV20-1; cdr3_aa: CSAAIEYEQYF; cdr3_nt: TGCAGTGCTGCGATTGAGTACGAGCAGTACTTC
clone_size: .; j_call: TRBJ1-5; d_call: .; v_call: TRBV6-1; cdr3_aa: CASSRDSNQPQHF; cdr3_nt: TGTGCCAGCAGTAGGGATAGCAATCAGCCCCAGCATTTT
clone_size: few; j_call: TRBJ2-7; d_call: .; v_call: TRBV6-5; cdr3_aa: CASMREPSTYEQYF; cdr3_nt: TGTGCCAGCATGAGGGAACCCTCTACCTACGAGCAGTACTTC
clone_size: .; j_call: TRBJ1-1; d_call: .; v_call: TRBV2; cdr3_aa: CASSVPGGWTEAFF; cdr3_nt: TGTGCCAGCAGTGTCCCTGGGGGCTGGACTGAAGCTTTCTTT
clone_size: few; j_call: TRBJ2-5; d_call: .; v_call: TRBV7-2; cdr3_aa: CASSFTRDAKETQYF; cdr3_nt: TGTGCCAGCAGCTTCACCAGGGACGCGAAAGAGACCCAGTACTTC
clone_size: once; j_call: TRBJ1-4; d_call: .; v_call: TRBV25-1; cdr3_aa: CASSESQGIATNEKLFF; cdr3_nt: TGTGCCAGCAGTGAATCCCAGGGGATTGCAACTAATGAAAAACTGTTTTTT
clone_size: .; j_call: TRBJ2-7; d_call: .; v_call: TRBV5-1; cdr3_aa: CASSLETLGGDYGQYF; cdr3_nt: TGCGCCAGCAGCTTGGAAACCTTAGGGGGGGACTACGGGCAGTACTTC
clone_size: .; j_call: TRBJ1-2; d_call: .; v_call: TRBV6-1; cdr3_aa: CASSEQQGVYGYTF; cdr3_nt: TGTGCCAGCAGTGAACAACAGGGTGTCTATGGCTACACCTTC
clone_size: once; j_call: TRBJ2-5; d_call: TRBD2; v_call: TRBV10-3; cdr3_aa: CAISETTRGETQYF; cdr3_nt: TGTGCCATCAGTGAGACGACGCGGGGGGAGACCCAGTACTTC
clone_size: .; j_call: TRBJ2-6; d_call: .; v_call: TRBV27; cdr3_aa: CPLRSYSGANVLTF; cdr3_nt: TGTCCCCTTAGAAGCTACTCTGGGGCCAACGTCCTGACTTTC
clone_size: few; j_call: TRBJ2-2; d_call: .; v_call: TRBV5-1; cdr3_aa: CASSLGILKSLANTGELFF; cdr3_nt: TGCGCCAGCAGCTTGGGCATCTTAAAGTCACTCGCGAACACCGGGGAGCTGTTTTTT